The clone carrying this TCR beta chain was seen many times. The CDR3 length is 15 residues. Per the germline V gene, CDR1 is SEHNR and CDR2 is FQNEAQ (reference sequence). V shed 6 bases and J 8 bases; nucleotides not matched to a gene: 7. The data were obtained in a study of T cells in Graves' hyperthyroidism and ophthalmopathy. TCR beta CDR3 sequences were amplified from RNA transcripts. Carried out on the TCR CDR3, a first-round RT-PCR used the HTBI primer set. TCRdb processed the multiplex PCR reads anew with MiXCR; each CDR3 protein has one entry. The table shows 300,000 or so distinct CDR3 sequences, with around 20% occurring only once.

The sequencing sample was made of blood. This clonotype was sampled from a woman in her forties or fifties with Graves' hyperthyroidism. The gene calls are TRBV7-9 and TRBJ2-1; 13 bases match TRBD2. The CDR3 here is CASSRTSGSVYEQFF. CDR3 in DNA: TGTGCCAGCAGTCGGACTAGCGGGAGTGTGTATGAGCAGTTCTTC.